This passage covers 9 T cell receptor beta chains from one sample sequenced in a study of neoadjuvant nivolumab and ipilimumab in lung cancer. Only in-frame clones appear in the TCRdb table, and some are missing; sequencing was by immunoSEQ multiplex PCR. The table has 5,500 to 8,500 clones, approximately 79% seen once. Sequencing was performed on tumor tissue, taken after neoadjuvant nivolumab, alone or with ipilimumab, at or shortly before surgery. These receptors were collected from an adult with non-small cell lung cancer.

The chain is built from TRBV2 and TRBJ2-5; no firm D call. The J call may be in error: the DNA end matches TRBJ2-7 better. Germline V gene lookup returns CDR1 SNHLY and CDR2 FYNNEI. The CDR3 extends over 14 amino acids. The CDR3 region has the DNA TGTGCCAGCAGTGAAGCGGTAATCTCCTACGAGCAGTACTTC. Translated: CASSEAVISYEQYF.

The chain uses TRBV25-1 and TRBJ1-3; TRBD1 matches at 8 bases. Losses at the gene ends were 3 bases for V and 3 bases for J; bases not matched to a gene: 1. The germline gives CDR1 MGHDK, CDR2 SYGVNS. The CDR3 has 14 residues. The CDR3 DNA reads as TGTGCCAGCAGTGACACAGGGGGTGGAAACACCATATATTTT. Protein sequence: CASSDTGGGNTIYF.

The gene calls are TRBV7-6 and TRBJ1-1; D is possibly TRBD1 (6 bases). Germline V CDR1 and CDR2: SGHVS, FNYEAQ. CDR3 length equals 15 residues. V shed 5 bases and J shed 7 bases, with 20 bases lying between them. CDR3 protein: CASSLQTGALSEAFF. The CDR3 bases are TGTGCCAGCAGCCTCCAGACAGGCGCGTTGAGTGAAGCTTTCTTT.

The chain is built from TRBV29-1 and TRBJ2-5; D assignment may be TRBD1 or TRBD2 (5 bases each). V was clipped by 7 bases and J by 5 bases, with 17 bases between them. The CDR3 sequence is 13 residues long. Germline V gene lookup returns CDR1 SQVTM and CDR2 ANQGSEA. The CDR3 nucleotides read TGCAGCGGAGCCGGGACCCGGCAGGAGACCCAGTACTTC. It is translated as CSGAGTRQETQYF.

The rearrangement links TRBV5-1 to TRBJ2-7; 7 bases align to TRBD2. The V gene end was trimmed by 4 bases and the J gene end by 7 bases; junction bases not matched to a gene: 14. Germline CDR1 and CDR2: SGHRS and YFSETQ. The CDR3 runs to 15 residues. CDR3 nucleotides: TGCGCCAGCAGCCCCCTGGGACTACCCGGGGGGGAGCAGTACTTC. It translates to CASSPLGLPGGEQYF.

This chain connects TRBV6-5 to TRBJ1-2, with D maybe TRBD1 (5 bases). The CDR3 loop spans 14 amino acids. Germline V CDR1 and CDR2: MNHEY, SVGAGI. V lost 0 bases, J lost 4 bases, and 9 bases lay in between. CDR3 DNA sequence: TGTGCCAGCAGTTACTCGGCGGGGGTCTATGGCTACACCTTC. Its protein is CASSYSAGVYGYTF.

The rearrangement uses TRBV27 and TRBJ1-1; D not resolved. Germline CDR1 is MNHEY and CDR2 is SMNVEV (reference sequence). CDR3 length: 13 residues. Trimming pared 8 bases from V and 2 bases from J, leaving 12 bases between. The DNA of the CDR3 is TGTGCCAGCCACTCTCGGAGAAACACTGAAGCTTTCTTT. It is translated as CASHSRRNTEAFF.

This sequence joins TRBV5-1 and TRBJ1-2; D remains ambiguous. With 1 base removed from V and 3 bases from J, the gap between germline ends came to 7 bases. Germline V gene lookup returns CDR1 SGHRS and CDR2 YFSETQ. The CDR3 runs to 13 residues. The CDR3: CASSLREDYGYTF. As DNA, the CDR3 is TGCGCCAGCAGCTTGAGGGAGGACTATGGCTACACCTTC.

The chain carries TRBV4-1 and TRBJ2-7; 10 positions agree with TRBD2. CDR1 is MGHRA, CDR2 YSYEKL, per germline. The V gene end was trimmed by 4 bases and the J gene end by 4 bases; junction bases not matched to a gene: 10. The CDR3 consists of 16 residues. DNA for the CDR3: TGCGCCAGCAGCCGCCAAGCGGGAGGGCCAGGTTACGAGCAGTACTTC. Protein: CASSRQAGGPGYEQYF.